What follows is one TCR beta chain and its context. Its antigen has not been determined. Base qualities are not at hand, and no much larger clone is one base apart. The time point label corresponds to: cells obtained before transplantation from donor or recipient. CD3+CD4+ and CD3+CD8+ populations were FACS-sorted from unstimulated pre-transplant donor and recipient cells taken from spleen or lymph nodes. The V end gives up 4 bases and the J end 3 bases, leaving 4 bases in the junction not matched to a gene. Including cysteine and phenylalanine, the CDR3 has 15 amino acids. Here the CDR3 DNA is all that survives: 45 bases in frame from base 1. The germline V gene sets CDR1 to KGHSH and CDR2 to LQKENI. These data are taken from a study of graft-versus-host responses after intestinal transplantation (dated by TCRdb to the early 2020s). With respect to the entire study: The transplants that recipients got were multivisceral, liver-intestinal, or isolated intestinal. All recipients received anti-thymocyte globulin induction followed by maintenance tacrolimus and steroids for about three years. Samples from a few later patients were sequenced in-house on an Illumina MiSeq with MiXCR processing rather than by the commercial service. After intestinal transplantation, graft-versus-host and host-versus-graft alloreactive T cell clones were followed in the graft, circulation and bone marrow using bulk TCR-beta CDR3 sequencing. A peak of at least 4% donor T cells among recipient peripheral blood mononuclear cells was the definition used for donor T cell macrochimerism. A cohort of about 25 intestinal transplant recipients, including one retransplant, was enrolled, and a few patients lacking pretransplant specimens were excluded. Alloreactive clones were identified by sequencing pre-transplant mixed lymphocyte reaction products and comparing these products with unstimulated pre-transplant donor and recipient T cells. Points the paper makes about the study in general: The relatively low number and heterogeneity of intestinal transplant patients limited the conclusions. GvH clones were detected in recipient bone marrow, and some of these GvH clones were observed earlier in ileal mucosa or blood, consistent with an intestinal mucosal origin. In patients with donor T cell macrochimerism, the allografts had high GvH to HvG T cell clonal ratios. Peak levels of circulating GvH clones were associated with declines in HvG clones early after transplant.

To prepare the library, the immunoSEQ multiplex PCR assay was applied. For most patients, genomic DNA was isolated using the Qiagen DNeasy Blood and Tissue Kit and was shipped frozen to Adaptive Biotechnologies for TCR sequencing. High-throughput TCR-beta CDR3 sequencing of genomic DNA from most patients was performed by Adaptive Biotechnologies. Per the original workflow: Adaptive's ImmunoSEQ software was the source of the TCR sequencing data for roughly 19 patients, while a few other patients were processed with MiXCR and VDJtools. CD4 versus CD8 sorting errors were corrected by removing sequences found in both subsets at a frequency ratio below 5:1. Because the origin of CDR3 nucleotide sequences shared between donor and recipient could not be assigned, those sequences were removed. To be classed as alloreactive, a clone needed at least 2-fold expansion over unstimulated cells and a minimum CFSE-low frequency of 0.002% (template counts) or 0.001% (read counts). Mappable clones were those detected in sequenced pre-transplant spleen, lymph node, or MLR CFSE-low populations of the donor or recipient. Cumulative frequency of alloreactive clones was calculated as a percentage of all sequences weighted by copy number. Held by TCRdb, this immuneACCESS table contains in-frame sequences only and omits some clones. Under half of the omission traces to an unresolved V gene where checked; the cause of the rest is unknown. V, J and clone size are those of that table, while D and trimming were read from the DNA. This sample holds about 130,000 clones; around nine tenths were observed only once. The ten largest account for under 0.2% of the sample.

This TCR was sampled from a human donor who received an intestinal transplant. Sequences were derived from unstimulated CD4+ T cells sorted from spleen or lymph node cells, sampled before intestinal transplant. The V and J segments used are TRBV18 and TRBJ2-3; TRBD2 fits 10 bases in the junction. CDR3 region: CASSQEGLATDTQYF. Read as DNA, the sequence is TGTGCCAGCTCACAGGAGGGACTAGCGACAGATACGCAGTATTTT. Joined to the reference TRBV18 and TRBJ2-3 proteins, this CDR3 gives the full variable domain: NAGVMQNPRHLVRRRGQEARLRCSPMKGHSHVYWYRQLPEEGLKFMVYLQKENIIDESGMPKERFSAEFPKEGPSILRIQQVVRGDSAAYFCASSQEGLATDTQYFGPGTRLTVL.